A single sample is the source of the 30 T cell receptor beta chains below, sequenced in a study of blood T cell repertoires in COVID-19. Generated by immunoSEQ multiplex PCR, the TCRdb table keeps only in-frame clones and is missing some. The data contain roughly 200,000 clones, 70% to 90% of them singletons. The sequencing sample was made of peripheral blood. These receptors came from a woman aged 18 to 35 who had recovered from COVID-19.

The chain combines TRBV7-3 with TRBJ2-1; D possibly corresponds to TRBD2 (5 bases). With 5 bases removed from V and 8 bases from J, the gap between germline ends came to 19 bases. This CDR3 has 15 residues. Looked up from germline, CDR1 is SGHTA and CDR2 is FQGTGA. CDR3 nucleotide sequence: TGTGCCAGCAGCCAAGCCGTAAGCGGACTCGATGAGCAGTTCTTC. Its translation is CASSQAVSGLDEQFF.

CDR3 bases: TGTGCCAGCAGCGTGTCAGGGGGTAGCTACGAGCAGTACTTC. It codes for CASSVSGGSYEQYF. V gene TRBV9 combines with J gene TRBJ2-7; 7 bases align to TRBD1. There are 14 residues in the CDR3. After removal of 2 bases from V and 3 bases from J, the junction contained 5 bases not matched to a gene. Germline CDR1 reads SGDLS; CDR2 reads YYNGEE. The full variable domain, with the rest looked up from reference TRBV9 and TRBJ2-7, is DSGVTQTPKHLITATGQRVTLRCSPRSGDLSVYWYQQSLDQGLQFLIQYYNGEERAKGNILERFSAQQFPDLHSELNLSSLELGDSALYFCASSVSGGSYEQYFGPGTRLTVT.

This chain links TRBV6-2 or TRBV6-3 with TRBJ1-5, with D hard to call. The CDR3 is made up of 12 amino acids. The V end was cut by 2 bases, the J end by 5 bases, with 4 bases between. From germline, CDR1 is MNHEY and CDR2 SVGEGT. The CDR3 loop reads CASSYRYQPQHF. CDR3 bases: TGTGCCAGCAGTTACCGTTATCAGCCCCAGCATTTT.

The chain combines TRBV27 with TRBJ2-7, with D possibly matching TRBD2 (6 bases). Germline CDR1 is MNHEY and CDR2 is SMNVEV (reference sequence). V dropped 2 bases and J dropped 3 bases, with 11 bases sitting between them. There are 14 residues in the CDR3. CDR3 coding DNA: TGTGCCAGCAGTTTAGTTGGCGGGGACTACGAGCAGTACTTC. It translates to CASSLVGGDYEQYF.

The chain recombines TRBV5-8 with TRBJ2-7, with a possible D match to TRBD1 (5 bases). Germline CDR1 reads SGHTS; CDR2 reads YDEGEE. The CDR3 runs 15 residues. V shed 4 bases and J shed 6 bases, with 20 bases lying between them. The CDR3: CASSLVRVARGEQYF. As DNA, the CDR3 is TGTGCCAGCAGCCTAGTCAGGGTCGCGCGTGGCGAGCAGTACTTC. The whole variable domain, remainder taken from reference TRBV5-8 and TRBJ2-7, is EAGVTQSPTHLIKTRGQQATLRCSPISGHTSVYWYQQALGLGLQFLLWYDEGEERNRGNFPPRFSGRQFPNYSSELNVNALELEDSALYLCASSLVRVARGEQYFGPGTRLTVT.

V usage is TRBV20-1 and J usage is TRBJ1-1; tentatively, D is TRBD1 (6 bases). This CDR3 region has 11 residues. The V gene lost 2 bases and the J gene lost 11 bases, with 12 bases spanning the gap. Germline assignment: CDR1 DFQATT and CDR2 SNEGSKA (reference sequence). The CDR3 nucleotides are TGCAGTGCTAGATCGTACAGGGAGGCTTTCTTT. Translation gives CSARSYREAFF.

The rearrangement links TRBV28 to TRBJ2-1; D is unclear. Trimming cost V 1 base and J 8 bases, with 12 bases left between them. This CDR3 has 14 amino acids. Germline V gene data show CDR1 as MDHEN and CDR2 as SYDVKM. CDR3 amino acids: CASSLLGRSDEQFF. DNA of the CDR3: TGTGCCAGCAGTTTATTGGGCAGGTCGGATGAGCAGTTCTTC. The full variable domain, with the rest looked up from reference TRBV28 and TRBJ2-1, is DVKVTQSSRYLVKRTGEKVFLECVQDMDHENMFWYRQDPGLGLRLIYFSYDVKMKEKGDIPEGYSVSREKKERFSLILESASTNQTSMYLCASSLLGRSDEQFFGPGTRLTVL.

This clone was seen once. The CDR3 DNA sequence: TGTGCCAGCAGGGGGCAGGTGAACACTGAAGCTTTCTTT. Amino acids: CASRGQVNTEAFF. The chain couples TRBV11-2 to TRBJ1-1, with a weak D call TRBD1 (5 bases). The germline V gene has CDR1 SGHAT and CDR2 FQNNGV. V lost 6 bases to trimming and J lost 0 bases, with 8 bases between them. CDR3 length: 13 amino acids.

The rearrangement uses TRBV29-1 and TRBJ1-1; D not resolved. The CDR3 has 12 amino acids. Trimming removed 5 bases from V and 0 bases from J, with 7 bases in between. Germline CDR1 SQVTM, CDR2 ANQGSEA. CDR3 in amino acids: CSVCFMNTEAFF. CDR3 DNA sequence: TGCAGCGTTTGTTTCATGAACACTGAAGCTTTCTTT.

The chain employs TRBV25-1 and TRBJ2-3; D remains unclear. The V gene lost 4 bases and the J gene lost 2 bases, with 4 bases spanning the gap. The CDR3 loop spans 12 amino acids. Germline CDR1 and CDR2: MGHDK and SYGVNS. The DNA of the CDR3 is TGTGCCAGCAGTGCCTACACAGATACGCAGTATTTT. It specifies CASSAYTDTQYF.

With regard to this clone: This specimen includes other DNA sequences encoding the same CDR3. This chain links TRBV27 with TRBJ2-7; D gene uncertain. V lost 0 bases and J lost 1, with 10 bases in between. The CDR3 has 15 amino acids. CDR1 is MNHEY, CDR2 SMNVEV, per germline (reference sequence). DNA of the CDR3: TGTGCCAGCAGTTTATCCTCAGGCATATCCTACGAGCAGTACTTC. Its protein product is CASSLSSGISYEQYF.

This chain uses TRBV6-5 with TRBJ2-5; D might be TRBD2 (6 bases). This CDR3 is 11 amino acids long. V gave up 5 bases and J gave up 9 bases, with 10 bases separating them. Per the germline V gene, CDR1 is MNHEY and CDR2 is SVGAGI. This CDR3 is CASSQPGAQYF. The CDR3 DNA reads as TGTGCCAGCAGTCAACCGGGGGCCCAGTACTTC.

This clone was seen a handful of times. V is TRBV6-5 and J is TRBJ1-4; D is unresolved. V was cut by 6 bases and J by 8 bases, with 13 bases left in between. Germline lookup yields CDR1 MNHEY and CDR2 SVGAGI. The CDR3 is 13 residues long. This chain's CDR3 is CASSFGGGEKLFF. The CDR3 coding sequence is TGTGCCAGCAGCTTCGGAGGAGGGGAAAAACTGTTTTTT.

This clone was detected only once. The chain combines TRBV24-1 with TRBJ2-3; D possibly corresponds to TRBD1 (6 bases). The CDR3 is made up of 13 amino acids. V lost 3 bases, J lost 5 bases, and 8 bases lay in between. CDR1 is KGHDR, CDR2 SFDVKD, per germline. CDR3 in amino acids: CATSDPGVDTQYF. The CDR3, as DNA: TGTGCCACCAGTGATCCAGGGGTAGATACGCAGTATTTT.

This chain connects TRBV29-1 to TRBJ1-1; tentative D call: TRBD1 (5 bases). The V end lost 6 bases, the J end lost 0 bases, and 29 bases lay between the germline ends. Germline CDR1 reads SQVTM; CDR2 reads ANQGSEA. The CDR3 covers 19 residues. The CDR3 bases are TGCAGCGTCTTCCCGACAGCTATGAACACTGAAGCTATGAACACTGAAGCTTTCTTT. This encodes CSVFPTAMNTEAMNTEAFF.

The rearrangement links TRBV7-7 to TRBJ1-5, with D uncertain. CDR3 length: 13 residues. V lost 5 bases to trimming and J lost 1 base, with 6 bases between them. Germline V gives CDR1 SSHAT, CDR2 FNYEAQ (reference sequence). The CDR3 is CASSQASNQPQHF. DNA of the CDR3: TGTGCCAGCAGCCAGGCGAGCAATCAGCCCCAGCATTTT. Full variable domain (missing parts from reference TRBV7-7 and TRBJ1-5): GAGVSQSPRYKVTKRGQDVTLRCDPISSHATLYWYQQALGQGPEFLTYFNYEAQPDKSGLPSDRFSAERPEGSISTLTIQRTEQRDSAMYRCASSQASNQPQHFGDGTRLSIL.

J is TRBJ2-3 and V is TRBV9; tentatively, D is TRBD2 (6 bases). There are 16 residues in the CDR3. The V gene's germline CDR1 is SGDLS and CDR2 YYNGEE. V shed 4 bases and J shed 3 bases, with 18 bases lying between them. The CDR3 DNA sequence: TGTGCCAGCAGCTATCAGCCGGGACTGGCTACAGATACGCAGTATTTT. Encoded protein: CASSYQPGLATDTQYF.

J is TRBJ2-1 and V is TRBV9; 12 bases map to TRBD2. There are 17 residues in the CDR3. V trimming: 1 base; J trimming: 0 bases; junction bases outside the gene matches: 2. Per germline, CDR1 SGDLS and CDR2 YYNGEE. CDR3 bases: TGTGCCAGCAGCGTACGGACTAGCGGGAACTCCTACAATGAGCAGTTCTTC. This translates into CASSVRTSGNSYNEQFF.

V usage is TRBV27 and J usage is TRBJ2-1, with 8 bases identical to TRBD1. The germline gives CDR1 MNHEY, CDR2 SMNVEV (reference sequence). After removal of 7 bases from V and 5 bases from J, the junction contained 7 bases not matched to a gene. The CDR3 totals 14 residues. The CDR3 reads CASTLTGVHNEQFF. The CDR3 DNA sequence: TGTGCCAGCACGCTGACAGGGGTCCACAATGAGCAGTTCTTC.

The sample holds one count of this clone. This sequence joins TRBV9 and TRBJ2-7; weak D call: TRBD2 (6 bases). The CDR3 length is 15 residues. The V end lost 3 bases, the J end lost 2 bases, and 15 bases lay between the germline ends. CDR1 SGDLS and CDR2 YYNGEE come from the germline V gene. The DNA of the CDR3 is TGTGCCAGCAGCGCCAAGGAGGGGCGGCCCTACGAGCAGTACTTC. Translation: CASSAKEGRPYEQYF.

This clone was seen once. The chain uses TRBV4-2 and TRBJ2-1; 10 positions agree with TRBD2. CDR3 length: 21 amino acids. V was clipped by 0 bases and J by 5 bases; unmatched bases: 19. The germline CDR1 and CDR2 sequences are LGHNA and YNFKEQ. In nucleotides, the CDR3 is TGTGCCAGCAGCCAAGATCGGCCTAGCGGGAGTAGGGCCCACTTCGACAATGAGCAGTTCTTC. This codes for CASSQDRPSGSRAHFDNEQFF.

This sequence joins TRBV29-1 and TRBJ2-1; D perhaps matches TRBD2 (5 bases). The V and J ends lost 1 base and 3 bases respectively, with 10 bases between them. This CDR3 spans 14 amino acids. Per the germline V gene, CDR1 is SQVTM and CDR2 is ANQGSEA. CDR3 amino acids: CSVEGAGLYNEQFF. In DNA, the CDR3 is TGCAGCGTTGAAGGGGCAGGACTCTACAATGAGCAGTTCTTC.

This sequence joins TRBV27 and TRBJ2-2; TRBD2 matches 13 bases. CDR1 is MNHEY, CDR2 SMNVEV, per germline (reference sequence). The CDR3 is 15 residues long. V was pared by 5 bases and J by 8 bases, with 5 bases of the junction left unmatched. Written as DNA, the CDR3 is TGTGCCAGCAGTCTCTGGACTAGCGGGAGAGGGGAGCTGTTTTTT. Its protein product is CASSLWTSGRGELFF.

The V gene is TRBV18, the J gene TRBJ2-1, with 7 bases lining up with TRBD2. In germline, CDR1 is KGHSH, CDR2 LQKENI. Unmatched junction bases numbered 3, after V lost 0 bases and J lost 4 bases. The CDR3 consists of 15 residues. The CDR3 region is CASSPPSSGYNEQFF. CDR3 nucleotides: TGTGCCAGCTCACCACCGTCTAGCGGATACAATGAGCAGTTCTTC.

The V gene is TRBV29-1, the J gene TRBJ2-7, with 8 bases aligning to TRBD2. V lost 6 bases to trimming and J lost 2 bases; unmatched junction nucleotides: 6. This CDR3 region has 13 residues. The germline V gene has CDR1 SQVTM and CDR2 ANQGSEA. The CDR3 loop reads CSVGGEFPYEQYF. The DNA of the CDR3 is TGCAGCGTCGGGGGGGAGTTTCCCTACGAGCAGTACTTC.

The V gene is TRBV14, the J gene TRBJ2-3; D is perhaps TRBD2 (6 bases). This CDR3 has 15 residues. V lost 0 bases and J lost 6, with 13 bases in between. In germline, CDR1 is SGHDN, CDR2 FVKESK. The CDR3 region is CASSQEEGSLDTQYF. The CDR3 DNA reads TGTGCCAGCAGCCAAGAGGAGGGGAGTCTTGATACGCAGTATTTT.

The J gene is TRBJ2-5, the V gene TRBV5-4, with D possibly TRBD2 on 6 matching bases. This CDR3 is 14 amino acids long. The V gene lost 2 bases and the J gene lost 2 bases, with 10 bases spanning the gap. In germline, CDR1 is SGHNT, CDR2 YYREEE (reference sequence). In nucleotides, the CDR3 is TGTGCCAGCAGCTTTTTAGCGGAACAAGAGACCCAGTACTTC. Its translation: CASSFLAEQETQYF.

The chain couples TRBV6-1 to TRBJ2-7; D not certain. The germline V gene encodes CDR1 MNHNS and CDR2 SASEGT. The CDR3 covers 15 residues. V was clipped by 3 bases and J by 9 bases, with 21 bases between them. The CDR3 DNA reads as TGTGCCAGCAGTGAGGGCCTGGTTTCTTCCTCCCTGCAGTACTTC. This gives the protein CASSEGLVSSSLQYF.

The rearrangement joins TRBV6-5 to TRBJ2-7, with 11 nucleotides matching TRBD1. Germline assignment: CDR1 MNHEY and CDR2 SVGAGI. This CDR3 has 14 residues. The ends lost 6 bases at V and 6 bases at J; junction bases unmatched: 7. CDR3 amino acids: CASRSGTGGGEQYF. Written as DNA, the CDR3 is TGTGCCAGCAGATCGGGGACAGGGGGTGGCGAGCAGTACTTC.

This chain uses TRBV6-1 with TRBJ2-1; 8 bases match TRBD1. Germline CDR1 reads MNHNS; CDR2 reads SASEGT. This CDR3 spans 17 amino acids. The V gene end was trimmed by 4 bases and the J gene end by 0 bases; junction bases not matched to a gene: 8. This CDR3 is CASSGQYRGTSYNEQFF. Written as DNA, the CDR3 is TGTGCCAGCAGTGGGCAGTACAGGGGGACCTCCTACAATGAGCAGTTCTTC.